These T cell receptor beta chains were read from a single sample in a study of T cell responses to AZD1222 COVID-19 vaccine. The protocol was immunoSEQ multiplex PCR, while the TCRdb copy is restricted to in-frame clones and leaves out a portion. This table holds around 90,000 clones, about 93% found once. The source was peripheral blood, collected on day 0 of MenACWY control vaccination. Receptor source: an adult in good health. The conserved cysteine and the conserved F or W are not part of the CDR3 here. The order of the fields is clone size, J gene, V gene, CDR3 protein. Not all rows give a size; the values are once, few, many and, for expanded clones, a class.

.	TRBJ2-7	TRBV5-6	ASTTDRGLYEQY
.	TRBJ1-1	TRBV18	ASTTPLALNTEAF
once	TRBJ2-7	TRBV5-1	ASSSFYEQY
.	TRBJ1-2	TRBV6-4	ASRITGASDYT
.	TRBJ2-7	TRBV27	ASSLTGGYEQY
.	TRBJ1-6	TRBV6-2/TRBV6-3	ASSYRGLNSPLH
.	TRBJ2-3	TRBV6-1	ASSEGAGAPDTQY
.	TRBJ1-1	TRBV6-5	ASSPTLQGKAF
.	TRBJ2-7	TRBV6-5	ASSYLRGRYEQY
.	TRBJ2-3	TRBV7-2	ASSTRHPTDTQY
.	TRBJ2-4	TRBV7-2	ASSLGPNQDKNIQY
.	TRBJ1-6	TRBV27	ASRGGTGSSYNSPLH
.	TRBJ2-3	TRBV10-1	ASPRKGTASTDTQY
.	TRBJ2-3	TRBV7-9	ASSPVDRSSTDTQY
.	TRBJ2-7	TRBV4-1	ASSQAELTVSPYYEQY
once	TRBJ2-5	TRBV7-9	ASSDQETQY
.	TRBJ2-7	TRBV7-2	ASSPQPQSSYEQY
.	TRBJ2-5	TRBV10-3	AISERKGETQY
.	TRBJ1-2	TRBV6-2/TRBV6-3	ASSSDHRAYGYT
.	TRBJ2-7	TRBV11-2	ASSLESAEQY
few	TRBJ2-7	TRBV12-3/TRBV12-4	ASSLGAEQY
.	TRBJ2-3	TRBV7-2	ASSLLGGGITDTQY
once	TRBJ2-2	TRBV27	ASRGLAGGPGTGELF
.	TRBJ1-1	TRBV7-9	ASTKGENTEAF
.	TRBJ2-6	TRBV5-1	ASSSGGAAGANVLT
.	TRBJ2-2	TRBV5-6	ASSFGTGELF
.	TRBJ1-2	TRBV29-1	SVSGTYYGYT
.	TRBJ1-2	TRBV15	ATSTLSGDGYT
.	TRBJ1-4	TRBV5-1	ASSLGREAEKLF
.	TRBJ1-6	TRBV3-1/TRBV3-2	ASSQVYGEGPLH
.	TRBJ2-5	TRBV19	ASKRRQGKVGGQETQY
.	TRBJ1-6	TRBV11-2	ASSLPGRNSPLH